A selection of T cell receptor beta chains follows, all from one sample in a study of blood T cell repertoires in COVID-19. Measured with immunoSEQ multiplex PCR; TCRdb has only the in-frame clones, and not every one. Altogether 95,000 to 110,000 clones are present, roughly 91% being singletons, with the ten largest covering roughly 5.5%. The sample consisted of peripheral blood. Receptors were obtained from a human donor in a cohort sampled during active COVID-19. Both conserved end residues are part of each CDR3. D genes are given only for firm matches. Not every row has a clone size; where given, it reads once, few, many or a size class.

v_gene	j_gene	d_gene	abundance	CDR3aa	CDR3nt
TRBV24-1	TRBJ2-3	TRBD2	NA	CATSDLATSGRPDTQYF	TGTGCCACCAGTGACCTCGCGACTAGCGGGAGACCAGATACGCAGTATTTT
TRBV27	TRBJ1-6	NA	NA	CASSWRGFDNSPLHF	TGTGCCAGCAGTTGGCGAGGGTTCGATAATTCACCCCTCCACTTT
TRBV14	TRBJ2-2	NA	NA	CASSQDPVGELFF	TGTGCCAGCAGCCAAGATCCGGTCGGGGAGCTGTTTTTT
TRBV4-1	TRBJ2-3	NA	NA	CASSQEGGTRGGPGRGDTQYF	TGCGCCAGCAGCCAAGAAGGGGGGACTCGCGGGGGCCCGGGACGAGGGGATACGCAGTATTTT
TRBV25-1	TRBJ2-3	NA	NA	CASSEWAGSTDTQYF	TGTGCCAGCAGTGAATGGGCAGGTAGCACAGATACGCAGTATTTT
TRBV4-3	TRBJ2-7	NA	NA	CASSQGRDYEQYF	TGCGCCAGCAGCCAAGGAAGAGACTACGAGCAGTACTTC
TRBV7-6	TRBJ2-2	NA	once	CASSLVLDTGELFF	TGTGCCAGCAGCTTAGTACTAGACACCGGGGAGCTGTTTTTT
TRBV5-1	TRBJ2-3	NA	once	CASSGGLRGDTQYF	TGCGCCAGCAGCGGGGGACTTCGGGGAGATACGCAGTATTTT
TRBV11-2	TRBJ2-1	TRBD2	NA	CASSLTAGGPPSPYNEQFF	TGTGCCAGCAGCTTAACAGCGGGAGGGCCCCCTAGCCCCTACAATGAGCAGTTCTTC
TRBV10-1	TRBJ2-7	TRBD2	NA	CASSEGFSGASYEQYF	TGCGCCAGCAGTGAAGGATTTAGCGGGGCATCCTACGAGCAGTACTTC
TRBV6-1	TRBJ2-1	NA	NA	CASSEDRLGRNEQFF	TGTGCCAGCAGTGAAGATCGGCTGGGGAGGAATGAGCAGTTCTTC
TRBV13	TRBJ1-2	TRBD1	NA	CASSLRGQGGDGYTF	TGTGCCAGCAGCTTACGGGGACAGGGGGGAGATGGCTACACCTTC
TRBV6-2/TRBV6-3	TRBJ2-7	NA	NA	CASSYPRGTPGWHEQYF	TGTGCCAGCAGTTACCCGCGCGGGACTCCCGGTTGGCACGAGCAGTACTTC
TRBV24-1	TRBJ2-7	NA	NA	CATTNLRKPYEQYF	TGTGCCACCACCAATTTGAGGAAACCCTACGAGCAGTACTTC
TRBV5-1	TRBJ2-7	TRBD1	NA	CASSLDAGGYEQYF	TGCGCCAGCAGCTTGGACGCAGGGGGATACGAGCAGTACTTC
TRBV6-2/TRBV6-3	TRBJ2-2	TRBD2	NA	CASSYSSSGRYHTGELFF	TGTGCCAGCAGTTACTCGAGCAGCGGGAGGTATCACACCGGGGAGCTGTTTTTT
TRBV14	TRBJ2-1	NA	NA	CASSQGDFLDEQFF	TGTGCCAGCAGCCAAGGGGACTTTTTAGATGAGCAGTTCTTC
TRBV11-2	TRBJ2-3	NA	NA	CASSFPAGVDTQYF	TGTGCCAGCAGCTTTCCAGCGGGCGTGGATACGCAGTATTTT
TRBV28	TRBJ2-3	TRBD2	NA	CASSLGTSGRDTQYF	TGTGCCAGCAGTTTGGGGACTAGCGGGAGGGATACGCAGTATTTT
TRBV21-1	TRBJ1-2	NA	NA	CASSKVGAHNYGYTF	TGTGCCAGCAGCAAAGTTGGGGCACACAACTATGGCTACACCTTC
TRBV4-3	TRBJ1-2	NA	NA	CASSQDRGGYGYTF	TGCGCCAGCAGCCAAGATAGGGGGGGCTATGGCTACACCTTC
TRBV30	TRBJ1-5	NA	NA	CAWSLEGPQHF	TGTGCCTGGAGTTTGGAGGGGCCCCAGCATTTT
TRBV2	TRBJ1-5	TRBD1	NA	CASSERRIAQGINNQPQHF	TGTGCCAGCAGTGAAAGACGAATAGCACAGGGGATCAACAATCAGCCCCAGCATTTT
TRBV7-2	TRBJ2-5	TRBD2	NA	CASSLRPGLARETQYF	TGTGCCAGCAGCTTGCGCCCGGGACTAGCAAGGGAGACCCAGTACTTC
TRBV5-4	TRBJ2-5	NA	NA	CASSFGGGVLQETQYF	TGTGCCAGCAGCTTCGGGGGTGGGGTCCTACAAGAGACCCAGTACTTC
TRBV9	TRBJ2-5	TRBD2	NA	CASSVEGLAETQYF	TGTGCCAGCAGCGTAGAGGGACTAGCGGAGACCCAGTACTTC
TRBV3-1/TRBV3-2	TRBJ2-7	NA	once	CASSPPSTGKSLYEQYF	TGTGCCAGCAGCCCTCCCTCTACAGGGAAGAGCCTCTACGAGCAGTACTTC
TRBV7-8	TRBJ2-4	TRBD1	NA	CASNPGAGTGMDRQLAKNIQYF	TGTGCCAGCAACCCGGGGGCCGGGACAGGGATGGACCGCCAACTAGCCAAAAACATTCAGTACTTC
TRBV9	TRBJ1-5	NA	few	CASSVGSGDQPQHF	TGTGCCAGCAGCGTAGGAAGCGGAGATCAGCCCCAGCATTTT
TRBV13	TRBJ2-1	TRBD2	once	CASSYTGGIIYNEQFF	TGTGCCAGCAGCTACACGGGGGGGATAATTTACAATGAGCAGTTCTTC
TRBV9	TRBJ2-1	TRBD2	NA	CASSFLSGGFSYNEQFF	TGTGCCAGCAGCTTCCTGAGCGGGGGTTTCTCCTACAATGAGCAGTTCTTC
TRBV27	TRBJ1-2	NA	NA	CASSLGTEPYPPNYGYTF	TGTGCCAGCAGCTTGGGTACAGAGCCTTACCCCCCTAACTATGGCTACACCTTC
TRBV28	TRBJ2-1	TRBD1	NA	CASRDRVYEQFF	TGTGCCAGTCGGGACAGAGTGTATGAGCAGTTCTTC
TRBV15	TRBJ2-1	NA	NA	CATSRDRGAFVEQFF	TGTGCCACCAGCAGAGATCGGGGAGCGTTTGTTGAGCAGTTCTTC
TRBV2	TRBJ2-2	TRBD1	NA	CASSSPDRGSSNTGELFF	TGTGCCAGCAGTTCCCCTGACAGGGGATCATCCAACACCGGGGAGCTGTTTTTT
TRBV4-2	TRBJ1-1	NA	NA	CASSRLDRRAFF	TGTGCCAGCAGCCGATTAGACCGGAGGGCTTTCTTT
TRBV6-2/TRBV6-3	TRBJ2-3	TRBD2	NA	CASSLVAGEGTDTQYF	TGTGCCAGCAGTTTGGTAGCGGGAGAGGGCACAGATACGCAGTATTTT
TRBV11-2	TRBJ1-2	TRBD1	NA	CASSSGQGGRYTF	TGTGCCAGCAGCTCGGGACAGGGAGGGCGCTACACCTTC
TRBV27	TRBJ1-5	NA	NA	CASSLSGLGANQPQHF	TGTGCCAGCAGTTTATCTGGACTAGGGGCCAATCAGCCCCAGCATTTT
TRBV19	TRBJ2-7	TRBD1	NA	CASSIVTGTEQYF	TGTGCCAGTAGTATTGTGACAGGGACCGAGCAGTACTTC
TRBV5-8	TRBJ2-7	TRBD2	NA	CASRPLSSGRGSYEQYF	TGTGCCAGCAGACCGCTCAGCAGCGGGAGGGGTTCCTACGAGCAGTACTTC
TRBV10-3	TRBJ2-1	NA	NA	CAISVDDYNEQFF	TGTGCCATCTCGGTAGATGATTACAATGAGCAGTTCTTC
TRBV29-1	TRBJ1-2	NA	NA	CSVAGGGALPYGYTF	TGCAGCGTCGCGGGAGGGGGGGCACTACCCTATGGCTACACCTTC
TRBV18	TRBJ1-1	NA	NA	CASSPYSGIGTEAFF	TGTGCCAGCTCACCATATTCGGGGATAGGCACTGAAGCTTTCTTT
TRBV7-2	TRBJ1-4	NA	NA	CASSPQVMSNEKLFF	TGTGCCAGCAGCCCCCAGGTTATGTCTAATGAAAAACTGTTTTTT
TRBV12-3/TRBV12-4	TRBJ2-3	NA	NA	CASAGITDTQYF	TGTGCCAGCGCGGGGATCACAGATACGCAGTATTTT
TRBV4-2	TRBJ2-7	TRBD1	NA	CASSPGTGDVYEQYF	TGTGCCAGCAGCCCGGGGACAGGGGACGTCTACGAGCAGTACTTC
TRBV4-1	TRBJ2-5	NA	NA	CASSQITGLGETQYF	TGCGCCAGCAGCCAGATAACAGGGTTGGGGGAGACCCAGTACTTC
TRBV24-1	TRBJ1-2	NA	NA	CATSVLTAALGDYGYTF	TGTGCCACCAGTGTTCTCACAGCAGCCTTAGGGGACTATGGCTACACCTTC
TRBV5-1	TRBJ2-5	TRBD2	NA	CASRGGVRETQYF	TGCGCCAGCAGGGGGGGGGTTAGAGAGACCCAGTACTTC
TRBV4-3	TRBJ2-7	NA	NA	CASSQESYLYEQYF	TGCGCCAGCAGCCAAGAGTCCTACCTCTACGAGCAGTACTTC